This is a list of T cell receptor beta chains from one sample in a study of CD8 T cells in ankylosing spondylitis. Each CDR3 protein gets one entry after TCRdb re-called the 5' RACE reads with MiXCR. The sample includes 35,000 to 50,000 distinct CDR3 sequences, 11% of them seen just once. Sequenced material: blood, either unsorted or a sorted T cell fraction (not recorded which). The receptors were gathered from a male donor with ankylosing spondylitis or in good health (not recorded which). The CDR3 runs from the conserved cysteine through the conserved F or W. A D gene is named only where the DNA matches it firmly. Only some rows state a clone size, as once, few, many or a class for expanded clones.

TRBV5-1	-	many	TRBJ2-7	TGCGCCAGCAGCTTGCAGAGTATTCCCTACGAGCAGTACTTC	CASSLQSIPYEQYF
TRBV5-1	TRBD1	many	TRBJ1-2	TGCGCCAGCAGCTTGGTTTCTCAGACAGGGAATGGCTACACCTTC	CASSLVSQTGNGYTF
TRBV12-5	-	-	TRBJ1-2	TGTGCTAGTGGTTTGGAGATTCGGACAGCACCAAGCTACACCTTC	CASGLEIRTAPSYTF
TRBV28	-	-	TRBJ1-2	TGTGCCAGCAGTCTCAGGGAATATGGCTACACCTTC	CASSLREYGYTF
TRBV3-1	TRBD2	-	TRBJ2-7	TGTGCCACCTGCCAGGTGGGGGGGTTTGGGTCGGATAAGTACTTC	CATCQVGGFGSDKYF
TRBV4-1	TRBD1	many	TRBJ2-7	TGCGCCAGCAGCCAGGACAGGGGGGGCTACGAGCAGTACTTC	CASSQDRGGYEQYF
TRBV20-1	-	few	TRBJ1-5	TGCAGTGCTAGTAAAGGGGGGGGGCGCAATCAGCCCCAGCATTTT	CSASKGGGRNQPQHF
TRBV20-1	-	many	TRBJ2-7	TGCAGTGCTAGAGATCTCAGGGGTAAAGTTGTACAGTACTTC	CSARDLRGKVVQYF
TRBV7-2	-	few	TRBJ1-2	TGTGCCAGCAGCCCTAGGCTAAGGGGGAACTATGGCTACACCTTC	CASSPRLRGNYGYTF
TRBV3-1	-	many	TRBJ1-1	TGTGCCAGCAGCCAAGGCCCCTCGGGGTCCACTGAAGCTTTCTTT	CASSQGPSGSTEAFF
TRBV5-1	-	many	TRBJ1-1	TGCGCCAGCAGCCCGACAGGAGTAAACACTGAAGCTTTCTTT	CASSPTGVNTEAFF
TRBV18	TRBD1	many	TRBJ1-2	TGTGCCAGCTCACCGGGACAGACTAACTATGGCTACACCTTC	CASSPGQTNYGYTF
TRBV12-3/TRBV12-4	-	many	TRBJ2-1	TGTGCCAGCAGTTTATCGACCAGTCTGTTCTTC	CASSLSTSLFF
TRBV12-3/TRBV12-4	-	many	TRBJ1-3	TGTGCCAGCGGGCGGGGCCCCCTCTCTGGAAACACCATATATTTT	CASGRGPLSGNTIYF
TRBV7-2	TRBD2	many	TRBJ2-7	TGTGCCAGCAGCTTAGTCGCTCGGACTAGCGGTTCCTACGAGCAGTACTTC	CASSLVARTSGSYEQYF
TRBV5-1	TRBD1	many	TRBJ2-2	TGCGCCAGCAGCTTGTGGACAGGGGACACCGGGGAGCTGTTTTTT	CASSLWTGDTGELFF
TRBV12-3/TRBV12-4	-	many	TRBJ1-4	TGTGCCAGCAGCCCCGGACGGGGATCGGTTGAAAAACTGTTTTTT	CASSPGRGSVEKLFF
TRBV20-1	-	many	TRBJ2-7	TGCAGTGCTAGGGGACAACCCTACGAGCAGTACTTC	CSARGQPYEQYF
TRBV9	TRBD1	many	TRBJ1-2	TGTGCCAGCAGCCCGAGGACAGGGGAACGCTATGGCTACACCTTC	CASSPRTGERYGYTF
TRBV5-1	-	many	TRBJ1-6	TGCGCCAGCAGACACGGACGGCAAGAAAACTATAATTCACCCCTCCACTTT	CASRHGRQENYNSPLHF
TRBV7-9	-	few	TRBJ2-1	TGTGCCAGCAGCTCGGACAGGATGCGGGGCAATGAGCAGTTCTTC	CASSSDRMRGNEQFF
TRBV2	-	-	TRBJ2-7	TGTGCCACCACGATGGGCCCTCCCTACGAGCAGTACTTC	CATTMGPPYEQYF
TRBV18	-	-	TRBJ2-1	TGTGCCAGCTCACCTCTCGGCGGGTCGGGTGAGCAGTTCTTC	CASSPLGGSGEQFF
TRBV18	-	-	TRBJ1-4	TGTGCCAGCTCACGTCAGGGACCTAATGAAAAACTGTTTTTT	CASSRQGPNEKLFF
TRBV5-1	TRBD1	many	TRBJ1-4	TGCGCCAGCACCCCGTATCCGGGACAGGGTTTTGAAAAACTGTTTTTT	CASTPYPGQGFEKLFF
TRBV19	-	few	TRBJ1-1	TGTGCCAGTAGTATGTCGACAGGCTCTTACGCTGAAGCTTTCTTT	CASSMSTGSYAEAFF
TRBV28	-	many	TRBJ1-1	TGTGCCAGCAGTTTCCGGACACTGGGACAGAACACTGAAGCTTTCTTT	CASSFRTLGQNTEAFF
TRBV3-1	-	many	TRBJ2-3	TGTGCCAGCAGCCGGGGTTGGGGCACTAGCACAGATACGCAGTATTTT	CASSRGWGTSTDTQYF
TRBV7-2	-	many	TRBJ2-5	TGTGCCAGCAGCTTGAGCACACAATACCAAGAGACCCAGTACTTC	CASSLSTQYQETQYF
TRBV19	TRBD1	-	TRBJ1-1	TGTGCCAGTAGTGAAACAGGGGGCGGCACTGAAGCTTTCTTT	CASSETGGGTEAFF
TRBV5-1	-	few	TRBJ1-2	TGCGCCAGCAGCTCCAGGGGTGGGGACTATGGCTACACCTTC	CASSSRGGDYGYTF
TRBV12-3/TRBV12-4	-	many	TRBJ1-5	TGTGCCAGCAGTTTGGCAGGTTTCAATCAGCCCCAGCATTTT	CASSLAGFNQPQHF
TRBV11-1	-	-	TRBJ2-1	TGTGCCAGCAGCAGAGGAAATGAGCAGTTCTTC	CASSRGNEQFF
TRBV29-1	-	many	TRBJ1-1	TGCAGCGTTGGACGGTTGAACACTGAAGCTTTCTTT	CSVGRLNTEAFF
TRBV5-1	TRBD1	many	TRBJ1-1	TGCGCCAGCAGCCCACGTCCCGGGACAGGGACGGCTTCCACTGAAGCTTTCTTT	CASSPRPGTGTASTEAFF
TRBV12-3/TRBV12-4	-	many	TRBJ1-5	TGTGCCAGCATGGGAGGGGATGGGCAGCCCCAGCATTTT	CASMGGDGQPQHF
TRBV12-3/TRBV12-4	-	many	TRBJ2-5	TGTGCCAGCAGTTTAGCCGGGGGCGAGGAGACCCAGTACTTC	CASSLAGGEETQYF
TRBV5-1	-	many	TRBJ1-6	TGCGCCAGCAGCTCCCGGACCGGTAATTCACCCCTCCACTTT	CASSSRTGNSPLHF
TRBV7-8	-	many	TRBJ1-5	TGTGCCAGCAGCTCACACGACAATCAGCCCCAGCATTTT	CASSSHDNQPQHF
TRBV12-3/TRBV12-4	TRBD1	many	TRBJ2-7	TGTGCCAGCAGCCGACAGGGATCAGCCTACGAGCAGTACTTC	CASSRQGSAYEQYF
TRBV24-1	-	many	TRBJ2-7	TGTGCCACCAGTGAGGCGGGATTGGCCTACGAGCAGTACTTC	CATSEAGLAYEQYF
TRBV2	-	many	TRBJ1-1	TGTGCCAGCAGTGTATCCCCTTTGAACACTGAAGCTTTCTTT	CASSVSPLNTEAFF
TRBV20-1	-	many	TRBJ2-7	TGCAGTGCCCCCAGAACCGACTACGAGCAGTACTTC	CSAPRTDYEQYF
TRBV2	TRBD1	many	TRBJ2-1	TGTGCCAGCAGTCCCGACAGGGGGAGGAATGAGCAGTTCTTC	CASSPDRGRNEQFF